A selection of T cell receptor beta chains follows, all from one sample in a study of blood T cell repertoires in COVID-19. Only in-frame clones appear in the TCRdb table, and some are missing; sequencing was by immunoSEQ multiplex PCR. The sample consists of approximately 74,000 clones, more than 75% of them appearing once. Sequencing was carried out using peripheral blood. Every receptor here comes from a woman aged 60 to 75 with acute or convalescent COVID-19. Both conserved end residues are part of each CDR3.

>TRBV6-2/TRBV6-3
CASSYSLAGGPEEQYF
>TRBV2
CASRKGDLGQPQHF
>TRBV7-9
CASSLGGQGMWQETQYF
>TRBV5-1
CASSFRQGGNTIYF
>TRBV6-5
CASTRQLQETQYF
>TRBV10-3
CAISESRGPIMNTEAFF
>TRBV4-2
CASSPTLAPDNEQFF
>TRBV12-3/TRBV12-4
CASSRLRDQPQHF
>TRBV28
CATTGVSLEQFF
>TRBV5-1
CASSLGTANTGELFF
>TRBV11-1
CASSRTSGRGTDTQYF
>TRBV7-6
CASSLRRESDTQYF
>TRBV28
CASSWGREGGYTF
>TRBV19
CASSIRADRGYANEQFF
>TRBV10-3
CAISDQGNEKLFF
>TRBV7-2
CASSLGRNSNEQFF
>TRBV7-3
CASSYDRGTEAFF
>TRBV12-3/TRBV12-4
CASSLSEQPQHF
>TRBV21-1
CASSKGTGGGYGYTF
>TRBV4-1
CASSQASPLEAYEQYF
>TRBV9
CASSVDSLSSYEQYF
>TRBV2
CASIWLTGETQYF
>TRBV19
CASRRTGAYGYTF
>TRBV6-1
CASSAPGQGDYSNQPQHF
>TRBV5-1
CASSQGQANTEAFF
>TRBV9
CASSVGGGKLFF
>TRBV12-5
CASGSLAGGSYNEQFF
>TRBV29-1
CSVERGLGNNEQFF
>TRBV27
CAPTVSTNEKLFF
>TRBV30
CAWSRGARSNQPQHF
>TRBV29-1
CSDRQGGRETQYF
>TRBV24-1
CATSDFGQGDYNEQFF
>TRBV4-3
CASSQEAEGRAFF
>TRBV28
CATCTNQGAYDPLHF
>TRBV12-3/TRBV12-4
CASSQGLAGQYF
>TRBV27
CASSLRLGLPQHF
>TRBV27
CASTGIGSYNEQFF
>TRBV9
CASSWTGNQETQYF
>TRBV9
CASSVNSIQTEAFF
>TRBV7-9
CASTTSGVEEQYF
>TRBV28
CASSFGQGVGGELFF
>TRBV4-2
CASSQDSGGRGTDTQYF
>TRBV7-9
CASSSDRAHEQFF
>TRBV4-2
CARPRTEECSYEQYF
>TRBV6-5
CASSRIAGVPDTQYF
>TRBV18
CASSWDKNTEAFF
>TRBV30
CAWSVGRVTGELFF
>TRBV28
CASSFQTGISGYTF
>TRBV28
CASSPGTPNYGYTF
>TRBV7-2
CASSLDRDSPTSTDTQYF
>TRBV5-1
CASSLEQGRSGNTIYF
>TRBV4-2
CASSQEGAGGVTEAFF
>TRBV4-3
CASSHHTGTSGRSNEQFF